The entry below gives a single T cell receptor (beta chain) sequence along with its context. What it binds is not known. This CDR3 is also generated by other DNA sequences in the sample. Profiled with immunoSEQ multiplex PCR; TCRdb holds only in-frame clones, not every one. The table lists 2,100,000 or so clones, approximately 95% of them singletons. This sample is drawn from a study of shared clonotypes between healthy human individuals. Whole-study results and caveats: Tissue TCR repertoires likely differ from these blood-only repertoires.

Trimming took off 1 base at V and 2 bases at J, with 9 bases between the two ends. The CDR3 consists of 14 residues. Per the germline V gene, CDR1 is SGHTA and CDR2 is FQGNSA. This sequence joins TRBV7-2 and TRBJ2-7; D is unclear. Sequences were obtained from naive CD4+ T cells sorted from blood. Subset noted: CD45RA+ positively selected. This receptor was obtained from a man younger than 35 in good health. The CDR3 DNA sequence: TGTGCCAGCAGCTTAGGCGGCGGCCCCTACGAGCAGTACTTC. It yields the protein CASSLGGGPYEQYF.